Listed below are T cell receptor beta chains from one sample, sequenced in a study of shared clonotypes between healthy human individuals. Sequencing used immunoSEQ multiplex PCR; TCRdb keeps in-frame clones, though not all of them. The sample lists 2,500,000 or so clones, 93% occurring once. Material: naive CD4+ T cells from PBMCs. Receptors were obtained from a man aged 18-30 years in good health. Some clones in this sample may be carry-over from other donors' samples. CDR3s include the opening cysteine and the closing phenylalanine or tryptophan. The D gene is left open where the match is weak. Size tells how often a clone was seen (once, few, many) or the class of an expanded clone, and some rows leave it out.

>NA|TRBD2|TRBJ2-2|TRBV7-3
CASSLYGRDTGELFF
TGTGCCAGCAGCTTATACGGGAGGGACACCGGGGAGCTGTTTTTT
>NA|NA|TRBJ1-4|TRBV5-4
CASSPGGEAGEKLFF
TGTGCCAGCAGCCCGGGGGGGGAGGCAGGTGAAAAACTGTTTTTT
>NA|TRBD2|TRBJ2-1|TRBV5-4
CASSLDGGVNEQFF
TGTGCCAGCAGCTTGGATGGGGGGGTCAATGAGCAGTTCTTC
>NA|NA|TRBJ1-5|TRBV7-2
CASSFTQGNQPQHF
TGTGCCAGCAGCTTCACACAGGGCAATCAGCCCCAGCATTTT
>NA|NA|TRBJ1-5|TRBV7-2
CASRAGDSNQPQHF
TGTGCCAGCCGCGCAGGGGACTCCAATCAGCCCCAGCATTTT
>NA|TRBD1|TRBJ2-5|TRBV5-1
CASSLWTGEETQYF
TGCGCCAGCAGCTTATGGACAGGGGAAGAGACCCAGTACTTC
>NA|NA|TRBJ2-3|TRBV4-1
CASSQGLQRTDTQYF
TGCGCCAGCAGCCAAGGTTTGCAGCGCACAGATACGCAGTATTTT
>NA|NA|TRBJ1-1|TRBV5-1
CASSGLNRVFTEAFF
TGCGCCAGCAGCGGCTTAAACAGGGTTTTTACTGAAGCTTTCTTT
>few|NA|TRBJ1-1|TRBV28
CASSLATTEAFF
TGTGCCAGCAGCCTGGCGACCACTGAAGCTTTCTTT
>NA|NA|TRBJ2-5|TRBV7-9
CAGGLGLETQYF
TGTGCCGGGGGGTTGGGGCTTGAGACCCAGTACTTC
>NA|TRBD1|TRBJ2-7|TRBV5-1
CASSSTGEAFEQYF
TGCGCCAGCAGCTCGACAGGGGAGGCGTTCGAGCAGTACTTC
>NA|NA|TRBJ1-1|TRBV6-1
CASSEERGFGLGTEAFF
TGTGCCAGCAGTGAAGAAAGGGGGTTCGGTTTGGGCACTGAAGCTTTCTTT
>NA|NA|TRBJ2-1|TRBV28
CASTGRNEQFF
TGTGCCAGCACCGGCCGAAATGAGCAGTTCTTC
>NA|NA|TRBJ1-2|TRBV27
CASRGQSYGYTF
TGTGCCAGCAGAGGGCAGAGCTATGGCTACACCTTC
>NA|NA|TRBJ2-5|TRBV6-6
CASSNRGSEETQYF
TGTGCCAGCAGCAATCGGGGATCGGAAGAGACCCAGTACTTC
>NA|TRBD2|TRBJ2-7|TRBV19
CASSTGLAGRTYEQYF
TGTGCCAGTAGTACTGGACTAGCGGGACGGACCTACGAGCAGTACTTC
>NA|NA|TRBJ1-2|TRBV18
CASSPVPNYGYTF
TGTGCCAGCTCACCAGTACCTAACTATGGCTACACCTTC
>NA|NA|TRBJ2-1|TRBV7-2
CASSLIGWDNEQFF
TGTGCCAGCAGCTTAATAGGGTGGGACAATGAGCAGTTCTTC
>NA|NA|TRBJ2-5|TRBV6-5
CASSYWGIQETQYF
TGTGCCAGCAGTTACTGGGGGATCCAAGAGACCCAGTACTTC
>NA|NA|TRBJ2-1|TRBV7-2
CASSPGVGGDYNEQFF
TGTGCCAGCAGCCCGGGGGTGGGCGGGGACTACAATGAGCAGTTCTTC
>NA|NA|TRBJ2-6|TRBV9
CASTPTSGANVLTF
TGTGCCAGCACCCCCACCTCTGGGGCCAACGTCCTGACTTTC
>NA|NA|TRBJ1-4|TRBV5-1
CASRNRTGRTNEKLFF
TGCGCCAGCAGAAACCGAACAGGGAGGACTAATGAAAAACTGTTTTTT
>NA|TRBD1|TRBJ1-1|TRBV7-2
CASSQRQGGSTEAFF
TGTGCCAGCAGCCAACGACAGGGAGGGAGCACTGAAGCTTTCTTT
>NA|NA|TRBJ2-7|TRBV6-5
CASSTPYEQYF
TGTGCCAGCAGTACGCCCTACGAGCAGTACTTC
>NA|NA|TRBJ2-7|TRBV28
CASSLASRASYEQYF
TGTGCCAGCAGTTTAGCTAGCCGAGCCTCCTACGAGCAGTACTTC
>NA|TRBD2|TRBJ2-2|TRBV11-3
CASSLGGLAGWNTGELFF
TGTGCCAGCAGCTTAGGGGGACTAGCGGGATGGAACACCGGGGAGCTGTTTTTT
>NA|NA|TRBJ2-6|TRBV11-2
CASSFGRRRTGANVLTF
TGTGCCAGCAGCTTCGGGCGGCGTCGGACCGGGGCCAACGTCCTGACTTTC
>NA|NA|TRBJ1-1|TRBV19
CASSLIGTVNTEAFF
TGTGCCAGTAGTCTGATAGGGACGGTGAACACTGAAGCTTTCTTT
>NA|TRBD2|TRBJ2-7|TRBV5-1
CASSLGRTSGSSYEQYF
TGCGCCAGCAGCTTGGGTCGGACTAGCGGGAGCTCCTACGAGCAGTACTTC
>NA|NA|TRBJ2-5|TRBV6-1
CASSEHIWRDQETQYF
TGTGCCAGCAGTGAACACATCTGGAGGGACCAAGAGACCCAGTACTTC
>NA|TRBD1|TRBJ2-1|TRBV7-9
CASSYRSGGNGTYNEQFF
TGTGCCAGCAGCTACCGCTCAGGGGGTAATGGGACGTACAATGAGCAGTTCTTC
>NA|TRBD1|TRBJ2-3|TRBV6-6
CASSFRTGPTDTQYF
TGTGCCAGCAGTTTCCGGACAGGGCCAACAGATACGCAGTATTTT
>NA|NA|TRBJ2-3|TRBV4-1
CASSQEGVPDTQYF
TGCGCCAGCAGCCAAGAAGGGGTTCCGGATACGCAGTATTTT
>NA|NA|TRBJ2-3|TRBV7-3
CASSSQPSTDTQYF
TGTGCCAGCAGCTCACAGCCCAGCACAGATACGCAGTATTTT
>NA|NA|TRBJ1-2|TRBV18
CASSPLTVNYGYTF
TGTGCCAGCTCCCCATTGACAGTGAACTATGGCTACACCTTC
>NA|TRBD2|TRBJ2-1|TRBV5-4
CASSRSGRSYNEQFF
TGTGCCAGCAGCCGTAGCGGGAGATCCTACAATGAGCAGTTCTTC
>NA|TRBD1|TRBJ2-7|TRBV6-5
CASSYGDRGYEQYF
TGTGCCAGCAGTTACGGGGACAGGGGATACGAGCAGTACTTC
>NA|NA|TRBJ1-2|TRBV28
CASRQEYGYTF
TGTGCCAGCCGACAGGAGTATGGCTACACCTTC
>NA|TRBD1|TRBJ1-1|TRBV19
CASSRQGAVTEAFF
TGTGCCAGTAGTCGACAGGGGGCCGTGACTGAAGCTTTCTTT
>NA|NA|TRBJ2-1|TRBV5-1
CASSGGGLAGVNEQFF
TGCGCCAGCAGTGGAGGGGGGCTGGCGGGAGTGAATGAGCAGTTCTTC
>NA|TRBD2|TRBJ2-1|TRBV19
CASSIWGLGDNEQFF
TGTGCCAGTAGTATTTGGGGACTAGGGGACAATGAGCAGTTCTTC
>NA|NA|TRBJ2-7|TRBV7-9
CASSLPPRGGSYEQYF
TGTGCCAGCAGCTTACCGCCACGAGGAGGGTCCTACGAGCAGTACTTC
>NA|NA|TRBJ2-2|TRBV4-1
CASSQVGGTGELFF
TGCGCCAGCAGCCAAGTGGGCGGCACCGGGGAGCTGTTTTTT
>NA|NA|TRBJ1-5|TRBV6-1
CASMGGGVYNQPQHF
TGTGCCAGCATGGGGGGCGGGGTTTACAATCAGCCCCAGCATTTT